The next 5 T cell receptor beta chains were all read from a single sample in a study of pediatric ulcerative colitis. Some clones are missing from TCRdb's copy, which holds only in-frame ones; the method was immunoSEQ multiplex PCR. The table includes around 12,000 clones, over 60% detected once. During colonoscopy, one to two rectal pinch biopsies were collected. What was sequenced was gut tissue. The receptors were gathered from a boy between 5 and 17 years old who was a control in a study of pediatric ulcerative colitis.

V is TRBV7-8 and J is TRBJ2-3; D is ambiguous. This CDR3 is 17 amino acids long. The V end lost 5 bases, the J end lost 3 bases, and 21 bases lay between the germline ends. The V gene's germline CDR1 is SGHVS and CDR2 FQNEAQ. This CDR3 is CASSPRPDPGLTDTQYF. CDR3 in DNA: TGTGCCAGCAGCCCTCGGCCCGACCCAGGATTGACAGATACGCAGTATTTT.

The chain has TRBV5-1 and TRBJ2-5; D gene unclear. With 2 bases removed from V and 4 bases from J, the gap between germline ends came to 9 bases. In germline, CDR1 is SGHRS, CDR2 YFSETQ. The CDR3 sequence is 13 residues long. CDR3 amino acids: CASSFRTGETQYF. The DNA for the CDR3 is TGCGCCAGCAGCTTCCGTACGGGAGAGACCCAGTACTTC.

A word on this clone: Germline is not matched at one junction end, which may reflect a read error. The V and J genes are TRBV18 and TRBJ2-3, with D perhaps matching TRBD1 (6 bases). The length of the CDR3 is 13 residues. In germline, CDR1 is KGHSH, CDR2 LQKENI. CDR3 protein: CASRPPTRTGTNF. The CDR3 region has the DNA TGTGCCAGCCGACCCCCGACCCGCACAGGGACGAATTTT.

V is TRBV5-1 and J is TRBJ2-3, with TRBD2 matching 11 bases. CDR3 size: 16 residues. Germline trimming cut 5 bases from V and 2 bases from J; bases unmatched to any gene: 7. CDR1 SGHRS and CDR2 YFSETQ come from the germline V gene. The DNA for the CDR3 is TGCGCCAGCAGGGCTAGCGGGAGGATATACACAGATACGCAGTATTTT. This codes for CASRASGRIYTDTQYF.

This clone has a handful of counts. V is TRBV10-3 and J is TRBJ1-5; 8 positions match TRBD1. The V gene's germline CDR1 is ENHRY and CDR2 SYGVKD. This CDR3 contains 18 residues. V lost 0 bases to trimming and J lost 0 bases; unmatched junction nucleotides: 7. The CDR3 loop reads CAISESRRTGPSNQPQHF. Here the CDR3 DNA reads TGTGCCATCAGTGAGTCGAGGCGGACAGGGCCTAGCAATCAGCCCCAGCATTTT.